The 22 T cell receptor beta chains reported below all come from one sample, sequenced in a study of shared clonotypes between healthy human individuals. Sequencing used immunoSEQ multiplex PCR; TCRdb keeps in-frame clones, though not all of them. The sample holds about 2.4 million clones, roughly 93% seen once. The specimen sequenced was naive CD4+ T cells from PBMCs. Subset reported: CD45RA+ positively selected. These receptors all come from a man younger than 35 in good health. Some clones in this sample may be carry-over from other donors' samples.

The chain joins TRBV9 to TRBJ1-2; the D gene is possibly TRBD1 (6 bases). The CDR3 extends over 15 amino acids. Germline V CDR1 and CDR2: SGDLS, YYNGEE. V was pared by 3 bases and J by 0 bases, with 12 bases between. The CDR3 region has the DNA TGTGCCAGCAGCGCAGGGGTGGCAGCTAACTATGGCTACACCTTC. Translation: CASSAGVAANYGYTF.

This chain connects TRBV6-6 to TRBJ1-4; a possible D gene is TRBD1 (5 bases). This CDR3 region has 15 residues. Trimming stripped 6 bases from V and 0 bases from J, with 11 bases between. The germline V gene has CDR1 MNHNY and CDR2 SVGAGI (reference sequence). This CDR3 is CASSNPGATNEKLFF. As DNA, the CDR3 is TGTGCCAGCAGCAATCCGGGGGCAACTAATGAAAAACTGTTTTTT.

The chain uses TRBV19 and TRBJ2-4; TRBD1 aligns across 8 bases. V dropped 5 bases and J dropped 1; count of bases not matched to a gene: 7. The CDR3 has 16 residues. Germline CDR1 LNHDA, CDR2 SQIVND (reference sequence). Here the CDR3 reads CASSSGTGRAKNIQYF. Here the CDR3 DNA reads TGTGCCAGTAGTTCCGGGACAGGTAGGGCCAAAAACATTCAGTACTTC.

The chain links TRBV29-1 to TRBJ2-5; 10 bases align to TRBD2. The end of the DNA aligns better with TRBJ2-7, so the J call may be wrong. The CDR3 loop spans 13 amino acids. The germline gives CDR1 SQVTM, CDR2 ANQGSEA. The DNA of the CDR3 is TGCAGCGTTGGTGGGACTAGCGCGGACGAGCAGTACTTC. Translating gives CSVGGTSADEQYF.

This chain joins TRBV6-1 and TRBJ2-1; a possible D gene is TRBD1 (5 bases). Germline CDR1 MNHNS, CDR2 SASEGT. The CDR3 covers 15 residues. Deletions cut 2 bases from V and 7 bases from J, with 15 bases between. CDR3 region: CASSEKGFRVNEQFF. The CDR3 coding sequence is TGTGCCAGCAGTGAAAAGGGGTTTCGAGTGAATGAGCAGTTCTTC.

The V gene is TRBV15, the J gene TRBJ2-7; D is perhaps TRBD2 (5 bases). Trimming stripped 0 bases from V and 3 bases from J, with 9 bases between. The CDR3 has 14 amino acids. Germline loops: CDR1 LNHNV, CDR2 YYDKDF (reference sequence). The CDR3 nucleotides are TGTGCCACCAGCAGAGAACACGGGAACTACGAGCAGTACTTC. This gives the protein CATSREHGNYEQYF.

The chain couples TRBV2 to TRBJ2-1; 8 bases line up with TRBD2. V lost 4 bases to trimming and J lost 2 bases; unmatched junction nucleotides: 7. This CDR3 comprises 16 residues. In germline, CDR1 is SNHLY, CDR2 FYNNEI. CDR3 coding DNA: TGTGCCAGCAGTGTCCGTAGCGGGATAACCTACAATGAGCAGTTCTTC. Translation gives CASSVRSGITYNEQFF.

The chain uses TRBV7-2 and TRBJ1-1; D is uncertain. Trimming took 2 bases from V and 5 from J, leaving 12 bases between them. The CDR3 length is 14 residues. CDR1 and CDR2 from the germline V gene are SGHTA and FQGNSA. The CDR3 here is CASSLNTVRTEAFF. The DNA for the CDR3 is TGTGCCAGCAGCTTAAACACAGTAAGAACTGAAGCTTTCTTT.

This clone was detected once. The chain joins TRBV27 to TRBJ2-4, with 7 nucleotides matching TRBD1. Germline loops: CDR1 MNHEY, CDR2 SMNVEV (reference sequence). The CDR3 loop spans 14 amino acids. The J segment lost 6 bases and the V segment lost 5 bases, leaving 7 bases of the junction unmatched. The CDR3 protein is CASSPRGGSNIQYF. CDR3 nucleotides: TGTGCCAGCAGTCCCCGAGGGGGCTCAAACATTCAGTACTTC.

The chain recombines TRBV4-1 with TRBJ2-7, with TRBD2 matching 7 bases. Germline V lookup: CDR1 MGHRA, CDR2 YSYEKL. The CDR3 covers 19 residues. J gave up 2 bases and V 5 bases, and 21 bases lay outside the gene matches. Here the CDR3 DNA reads TGCGCCAGCAGCTTCCCAGCTTCGGGGGAGGGGTGGGTGACCTACGAGCAGTACTTC. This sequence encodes CASSFPASGEGWVTYEQYF.

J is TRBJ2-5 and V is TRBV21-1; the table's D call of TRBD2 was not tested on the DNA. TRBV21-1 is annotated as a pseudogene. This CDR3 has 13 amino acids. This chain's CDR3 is CASMWRVQETQYF. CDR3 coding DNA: TGTGCCAGCATGTGGCGGGTCCAAGAGACCCAGTACTTC.

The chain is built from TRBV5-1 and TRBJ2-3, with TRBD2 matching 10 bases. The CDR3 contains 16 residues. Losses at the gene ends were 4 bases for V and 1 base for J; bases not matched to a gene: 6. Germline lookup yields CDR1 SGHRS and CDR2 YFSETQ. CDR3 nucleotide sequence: TGCGCCAGCAGCCTCCTAGCGGGAGAGGGCACAGATACGCAGTATTTT. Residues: CASSLLAGEGTDTQYF.

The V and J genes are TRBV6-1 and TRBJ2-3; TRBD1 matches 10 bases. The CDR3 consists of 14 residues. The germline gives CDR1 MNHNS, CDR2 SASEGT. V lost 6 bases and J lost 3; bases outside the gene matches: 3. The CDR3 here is CASRWTGGTDTQYF. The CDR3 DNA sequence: TGTGCCAGCAGATGGACAGGGGGTACAGATACGCAGTATTTT.

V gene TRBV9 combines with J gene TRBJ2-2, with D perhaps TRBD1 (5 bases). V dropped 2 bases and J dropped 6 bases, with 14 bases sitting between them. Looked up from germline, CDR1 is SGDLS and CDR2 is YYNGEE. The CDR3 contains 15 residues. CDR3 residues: CASSVAPQGPGELFF. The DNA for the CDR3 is TGTGCCAGCAGCGTTGCCCCTCAGGGCCCCGGGGAGCTGTTTTTT.

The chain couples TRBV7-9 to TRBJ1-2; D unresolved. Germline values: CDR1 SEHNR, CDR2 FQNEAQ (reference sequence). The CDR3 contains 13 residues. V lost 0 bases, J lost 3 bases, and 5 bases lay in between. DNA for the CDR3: TGTGCCAGCAGCTTAGCGCGGGACTATGGCTACACCTTC. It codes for CASSLARDYGYTF.

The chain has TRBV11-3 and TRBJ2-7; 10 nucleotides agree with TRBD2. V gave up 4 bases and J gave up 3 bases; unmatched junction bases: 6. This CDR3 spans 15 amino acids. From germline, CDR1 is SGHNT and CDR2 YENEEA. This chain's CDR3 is CASSSGTSENYEQYF. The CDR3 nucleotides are TGTGCCAGCAGCTCTGGGACTAGCGAGAACTACGAGCAGTACTTC.

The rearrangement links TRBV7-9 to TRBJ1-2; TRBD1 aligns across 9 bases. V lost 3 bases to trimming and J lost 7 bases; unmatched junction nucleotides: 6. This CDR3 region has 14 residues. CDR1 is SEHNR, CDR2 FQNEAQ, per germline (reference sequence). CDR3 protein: CASSLGQGTGGYTF. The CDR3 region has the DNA TGTGCCAGCAGCTTGGGACAGGGTACGGGTGGCTACACCTTC.

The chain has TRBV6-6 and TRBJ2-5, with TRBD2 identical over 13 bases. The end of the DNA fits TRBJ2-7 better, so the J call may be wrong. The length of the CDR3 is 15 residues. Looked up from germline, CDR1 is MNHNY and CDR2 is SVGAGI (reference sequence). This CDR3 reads CASSTGLAGVSEQYF. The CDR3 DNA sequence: TGTGCCAGCAGTACCGGACTAGCGGGAGTAAGCGAGCAGTACTTC.

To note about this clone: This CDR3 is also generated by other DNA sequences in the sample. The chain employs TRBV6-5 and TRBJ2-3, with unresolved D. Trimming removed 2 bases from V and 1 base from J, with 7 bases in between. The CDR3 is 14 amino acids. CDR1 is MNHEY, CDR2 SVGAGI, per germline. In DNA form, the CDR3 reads TGTGCCAGCAGTTACAGGGCGGGCACAGATACGCAGTATTTT. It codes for CASSYRAGTDTQYF.

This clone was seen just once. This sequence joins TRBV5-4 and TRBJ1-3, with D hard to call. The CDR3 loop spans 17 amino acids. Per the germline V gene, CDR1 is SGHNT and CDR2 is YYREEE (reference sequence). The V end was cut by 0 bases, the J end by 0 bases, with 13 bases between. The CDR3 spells CASSLGTPSPSGNTIYF. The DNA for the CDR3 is TGTGCCAGCAGCTTGGGGACCCCAAGCCCCTCTGGAAACACCATATATTTT.

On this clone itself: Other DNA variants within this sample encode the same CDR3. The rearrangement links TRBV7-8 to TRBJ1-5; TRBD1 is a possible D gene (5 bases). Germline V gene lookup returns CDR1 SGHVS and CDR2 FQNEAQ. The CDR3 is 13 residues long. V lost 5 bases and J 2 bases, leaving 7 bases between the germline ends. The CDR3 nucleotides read TGTGCCAGCAGCCCGGGACGCAATCAGCCCCAGCATTTT. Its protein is CASSPGRNQPQHF.

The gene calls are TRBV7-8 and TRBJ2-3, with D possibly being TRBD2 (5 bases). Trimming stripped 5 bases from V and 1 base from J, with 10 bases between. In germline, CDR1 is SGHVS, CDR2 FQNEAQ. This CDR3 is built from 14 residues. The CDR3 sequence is CASSKGSGTDTQYF. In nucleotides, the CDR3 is TGTGCCAGCAGCAAGGGTAGCGGCACAGATACGCAGTATTTT.